This is a list of T cell receptor beta chains from one sample in a study of T-cell reconstitution after alpha-beta-depleted transplantation in children. TCRdb re-called the PCR reads with MiXCR, one entry per CDR3 protein. The table lists some 640,000 distinct CDR3 sequences, around 16% of them singletons. Source: PBMCs from the stem cell graft donor, taken from the stem cell graft. The receptors were sampled from a human donor who donated a stem cell graft to a child with acute myeloid leukemia. Both conserved end residues are part of each CDR3. The D gene is left open where the match is weak. Clone size is given for some rows only: seen once, a few or many times, or a class if the clone is expanded.

D	V	J	size	CDR3	DNA
-	TRBV12-3/TRBV12-4	TRBJ2-4	few	CASRGWRKNIQYF	TGTGCCAGCAGGGGGTGGCGCAAAAACATTCAGTACTTC
-	TRBV7-2	TRBJ1-5	many	CASSNFGQPQHF	TGTGCCAGCAGCAATTTTGGGCAGCCCCAGCATTTT
TRBD1	TRBV6-1	TRBJ2-6	many	CASSRTGQGYSGANVLTF	TGTGCCAGCAGTCGCACGGGACAGGGGTACTCTGGGGCCAACGTCCTGACTTTC
-	TRBV9	TRBJ2-3	few	CASSLEYKGEGTSNTDTQYF	TGTGCCAGCAGCCTAGAGTATAAAGGTGAGGGGACCTCTAACACAGATACGCAGTATTTT
-	TRBV7-2	TRBJ1-1	-	CASRRERRTEAFF	TGTGCCAGCAGGAGAGAAAGGAGGACTGAAGCTTTCTTT
-	TRBV24-1	TRBJ2-1	-	CATSSDSFSYNEQFF	TGTGCCACCAGCTCCGACAGTTTCTCCTACAATGAGCAGTTCTTC
TRBD1	TRBV20-1	TRBJ1-5	many	CSARQGRNNQPQHF	TGCAGTGCCAGACAGGGGCGGAACAATCAGCCCCAGCATTTT
-	TRBV6-5	TRBJ1-5	once	CASSYPQTGYSNQPQHF	TGTGCCAGCAGTTACCCTCAGACAGGTTATAGCAATCAGCCCCAGCATTTT
-	TRBV10-3	TRBJ2-7	many	CAISVDSTYEQYF	TGTGCCATCAGTGTCGACTCAACCTACGAGCAGTACTTC
-	TRBV30	TRBJ1-1	-	CAWSLGQPNTEAFF	TGTGCCTGGAGTCTGGGGCAACCGAACACTGAAGCTTTCTTT
-	TRBV29-1	TRBJ2-7	many	CSVEEENHSYEQYF	TGCAGCGTTGAAGAAGAGAACCACTCCTACGAGCAGTACTTC
TRBD1	TRBV12-3/TRBV12-4	TRBJ1-1	many	CASTRGSEAFF	TGTGCCAGCACCAGGGGGTCTGAAGCTTTCTTT
TRBD1	TRBV24-1	TRBJ1-1	-	CATTGDSNEAFF	TGTGCCACCACCGGGGACAGCAATGAAGCTTTCTTT
-	TRBV20-1	TRBJ2-1	-	CCARATGLRSYNEQFF	TGCTGTGCTAGAGCTACAGGGTTAAGATCCTACAATGAGCAGTTCTTC
-	TRBV3-1	TRBJ2-1	few	CASSHGKGNEQFF	TGTGCCAGCAGCCACGGGAAGGGGAATGAGCAGTTCTTC
TRBD1	TRBV29-1	TRBJ2-7	few	CSVDLTGQADHEQYF	TGCAGCGTTGACCTAACGGGACAGGCTGACCACGAGCAGTACTTC
-	TRBV15	TRBJ1-1	many	CATSNARGNTEAFF	TGTGCCACCAGCAACGCGCGAGGGAACACTGAAGCTTTCTTT
-	TRBV12-3/TRBV12-4	TRBJ1-1	few	CASRGGTSFEAFF	TGTGCCAGCAGGGGAGGGACCTCGTTTGAAGCTTTCTTT
-	TRBV7-9	TRBJ2-2	-	CASSLGQELFF	TGTGCCAGCAGCTTAGGGCAGGAGCTGTTTTTT
-	TRBV20-1	TRBJ2-3	many	CSAKLNLADTQYF	TGCAGTGCTAAACTGAACCTGGCCGATACGCAGTATTTT
-	TRBV20-1	TRBJ2-4	few	CSARDGQEALAKNIQYF	TGCAGTGCTAGAGACGGGCAGGAGGCACTAGCCAAAAACATTCAGTACTTC
TRBD1	TRBV27	TRBJ2-5	few	CASSSYSTGGWETQYF	TGTGCCAGCAGTTCTTACTCGACAGGGGGCTGGGAGACCCAGTACTTC
-	TRBV29-1	TRBJ2-5	-	CSVPSGQPQETQYF	TGCAGCGTCCCTTCGGGTCAGCCACAAGAGACCCAGTACTTC
-	TRBV7-9	TRBJ2-2	-	CASSWAGANTGELFF	TGTGCCAGCAGCTGGGCGGGTGCAAACACCGGGGAGCTGTTTTTT
TRBD1	TRBV20-1	TRBJ2-5	many	CSAMGTGLETQYF	TGCAGTGCTATGGGGACAGGGTTAGAGACCCAGTACTTC
-	TRBV20-1	TRBJ1-1	many	CSARGRRVTEAFF	TGCAGTGCTAGAGGGCGACGGGTGACTGAAGCTTTCTTT
-	TRBV20-1	TRBJ1-1	many	CSAPKYSNTEAFF	TGCAGTGCGCCAAAATACAGTAACACTGAAGCTTTCTTT
TRBD1	TRBV7-2	TRBJ2-6	many	CASSSRGLSSGANVLTF	TGTGCCAGCAGCTCCAGGGGGCTAAGCTCTGGGGCCAACGTCCTGACTTTC